These 10 T cell receptor beta chains were all obtained from the same sample, sequenced in a study of shared clonotypes between healthy human individuals. Clones were sequenced by immunoSEQ multiplex PCR, and TCRdb holds only the in-frame ones, with some missing. The sample includes 450,000 to 500,000 clones, around 79% seen only once; the top ten take roughly 12%. Input material: PBMCs. All receptors come from a woman aged 40 to 50 in good health. Some clones in this sample may be carry-over from other donors' samples.

The gene calls are TRBV5-4 and TRBJ2-1; 8 nucleotides agree with TRBD1. The V gene's germline CDR1 is SGHNT and CDR2 YYREEE (reference sequence). With V trimmed by 5 bases and J by 2 bases, 6 bases remained unmatched. The CDR3 is made up of 15 amino acids. The CDR3 loop is CASRQTGAPYNEQFF. CDR3 DNA: TGTGCCAGCAGGCAGACAGGGGCCCCCTACAATGAGCAGTTCTTC.

The chain uses TRBV29-1 and TRBJ1-4, with 7 bases fitting TRBD1. CDR1 SQVTM and CDR2 ANQGSEA come from the germline V gene. The length of the CDR3 is 15 residues. After removal of 3 bases from V and 3 bases from J, the junction contained 7 bases not matched to a gene. CDR3 residues: CSVELGTAANEKLFF. The DNA of the CDR3 is TGCAGCGTTGAGCTCGGGACAGCCGCTAATGAAAAACTGTTTTTT.

Only a few counts were recorded for this clone. The V call is TRBV5-6, the J call TRBJ2-7; D ambiguous. Looked up from germline, CDR1 is SGHDT and CDR2 is YYEEEE. The CDR3 loop spans 14 amino acids. Trimming shortened V by 0 bases and J by 6 bases, and 13 bases separated the two germline ends. The CDR3 reads CASSLGQWKGEQYF. For the CDR3, the DNA is TGTGCCAGCAGCTTGGGGCAATGGAAGGGCGAGCAGTACTTC.

The chain employs TRBV4-2 and TRBJ2-1; the match to TRBD2 covers 9 bases. CDR3 size: 16 residues. The germline gives CDR1 LGHNA, CDR2 YNFKEQ. J gave up 9 bases and V 0 bases, and 9 bases lay outside the gene matches. DNA of the CDR3: TGTGCCAGCAGCCAAGATCCGGATAGCGGGAGCCGTGAGCAGTTCTTC. This codes for CASSQDPDSGSREQFF.

A single count supports this clone. The CDR3 DNA is TGTGCCAGCAGCATGACAGGGGGCTATGGCTACACCTTC. This gives the protein CASSMTGGYGYTF. V and J are TRBV27 and TRBJ1-2; 9 positions agree with TRBD1. V dropped 6 bases and J dropped 4; count of bases not matched to a gene: 3. The CDR3 length is 13 residues. Germline V CDR1 and CDR2: MNHEY, SMNVEV (reference sequence).

This chain links TRBV18 with TRBJ2-7; 11 nucleotides align to TRBD2. Germline assignment: CDR1 KGHSH and CDR2 LQKENI. J lost 2 bases, V lost 6 bases, and 6 bases had no gene match. The CDR3 extends over 15 amino acids. The CDR3 spells CASSHGTSGTYEQYF. CDR3 bases: TGTGCCAGCTCCCACGGGACTAGCGGAACCTACGAGCAGTACTTC.

Points on this clone: The same CDR3 can be traced to other DNA sequences in this sample. This chain joins TRBV5-4 and TRBJ1-1; no firm D call. Trimming cost V 0 bases and J 0 bases, with 6 bases left between them. CDR3 length equals 14 residues. CDR1 is SGHNT, CDR2 YYREEE, per germline (reference sequence). DNA for the CDR3: TGTGCCAGCAGCTTGGCCGGGATGAACACTGAAGCTTTCTTT. Encoded protein: CASSLAGMNTEAFF.

The chain carries TRBV2 and TRBJ1-4, with 7 bases fitting TRBD1. In germline, CDR1 is SNHLY, CDR2 FYNNEI. The length of the CDR3 is 13 residues. V was clipped by 8 bases and J by 6 bases; unmatched bases: 6. Written as DNA, the CDR3 is TGTGCCAGCCGGGACAGAGGATATGAAAAACTGTTTTTT. This sequence encodes CASRDRGYEKLFF.

The chain couples TRBV5-1 to TRBJ1-2; D is ambiguous. Trimming pared 0 bases from V and 2 bases from J, leaving 11 bases between. The CDR3 covers 15 residues. Germline CDR1 SGHRS, CDR2 YFSETQ. The CDR3 DNA is TGCGCCAGCAGCTTGGGGGCCCTGGCGAACTATGGCTACACCTTC. It yields the protein CASSLGALANYGYTF.

The genes are TRBV10-1 and TRBJ2-1; perhaps TRBD2 as D (6 bases). The CDR3 length is 17 residues. Germline V CDR1 and CDR2: WNHNN, SYGVQD (reference sequence). V shed 3 bases and J shed 0 bases, with 15 bases lying between them. The CDR3 DNA reads TGCGCCAGCAGTGATTTTGGACTACCAAGCTCCTACAATGAGCAGTTCTTC. It translates to CASSDFGLPSSYNEQFF.